The 17 T cell receptor beta chains in this list originate from one sample, sequenced in a study of shared clonotypes between healthy human individuals. Only in-frame clones appear in the TCRdb table, and some are missing; sequencing was by immunoSEQ multiplex PCR. The data show under 600,000 clones, with more than 95% seen just once and about 0.06% held by the top ten. Material: naive CD4+ T cells sorted from blood. Subset indicated: CD45RA+ positively selected. The receptors were sampled from a woman in her 30s in good health.

The chain couples TRBV5-1 to TRBJ1-1, with no clear D. The length of the CDR3 is 13 residues. Per germline, CDR1 SGHRS and CDR2 YFSETQ. V dropped 4 bases and J dropped 1 base, with 8 bases sitting between them. The CDR3 is CASSRAENTEAFF. The CDR3 DNA reads as TGCGCCAGCAGCCGCGCTGAGAACACTGAAGCTTTCTTT. The full variable domain, completed using reference TRBV5-1 and TRBJ1-1, is KAGVTQTPRYLIKTRGQQVTLSCSPISGHRSVSWYQQTPGQGLQFLFEYFSETQRNKGNFPGRFSGRQFSNSRSEMNVSTLELGDSALYLCASSRAENTEAFFGQGTRLTVV.

This clone has a single count. J is TRBJ2-5 and V is TRBV6-5; the match to TRBD1 covers 7 bases. The V and J ends lost 4 bases and 1 base, in that order; junction bases with no gene match: 3. This CDR3 has 14 amino acids. The germline V gene encodes CDR1 MNHEY and CDR2 SVGAGI. CDR3 in DNA: TGTGCCAGCAGTTCGGGACAGTCCCAAGAGACCCAGTACTTC. The encoded protein is CASSSGQSQETQYF.

As concerns this clone: Other DNA sequences within the sample encode an identical CDR3. This chain uses TRBV13 with TRBJ2-5; D is uncertain. V was trimmed by 0 bases and J by 2 bases, leaving 4 bases between them. This CDR3 has 13 amino acids. Germline assignment: CDR1 PRHDT and CDR2 FYEKMQ (reference sequence). CDR3 DNA sequence: TGTGCCAGCAGCTTAGGCCCGCAAGAGACCCAGTACTTC. Translation: CASSLGPQETQYF.

The V gene is TRBV7-2, the J gene TRBJ2-6; 7 bases are shared with TRBD1. V shed 7 bases, J shed 0 bases, and the junction held 6 bases outside the gene matches. Per the germline V gene, CDR1 is SGHTA and CDR2 is FQGNSA. The CDR3 consists of 16 residues. The CDR3 coding sequence is TGTGCCAGCACCTGGGACAGCATCTCTGGGGCCAACGTCCTGACTTTC. Amino acid sequence: CASTWDSISGANVLTF.

V and J are TRBV28 and TRBJ1-4; D is unresolved. CDR1 and CDR2 from the germline V gene are MDHEN and SYDVKM. This CDR3 contains 13 residues. V lost 7 bases and J lost 3, with 9 bases in between. CDR3 sequence: CASIGSPNEKLFF. The CDR3 DNA is TGTGCCAGCATCGGATCCCCTAATGAAAAACTGTTTTTT.

The chain carries TRBV28 and TRBJ2-1; the D gene is possibly TRBD2 (6 bases). V lost 5 bases and J lost 0, with 14 bases in between. CDR3 length equals 16 residues. Per germline, CDR1 MDHEN and CDR2 SYDVKM. This CDR3 reads CASSGEDAASYNEQFF. DNA for the CDR3: TGTGCCAGCAGTGGGGAGGATGCGGCCTCCTACAATGAGCAGTTCTTC. Supplemented by reference TRBV28 and TRBJ2-1, the full variable domain reads DVKVTQSSRYLVKRTGEKVFLECVQDMDHENMFWYRQDPGLGLRLIYFSYDVKMKEKGDIPEGYSVSREKKERFSLILESASTNQTSMYLCASSGEDAASYNEQFFGPGTRLTVL.

This clone showed up just once. This rearrangement joins TRBV2 to TRBJ2-5; D may be TRBD1 (5 bases). The end of the DNA fits TRBJ2-7 better, so the J call may be wrong. Germline loops: CDR1 SNHLY, CDR2 FYNNEI. The CDR3 consists of 12 residues. The CDR3 here is CASRKTDYEQYF. CDR3 DNA sequence: TGTGCCAGCAGGAAGACAGACTACGAGCAGTACTTC.

The CDR3 sequence: CASRTVTGELFF. CDR3 sequence (DNA): TGTGCCAGCAGGACAGTTACCGGGGAGCTGTTTTTT. The chain carries TRBV18 and TRBJ2-2; D may be TRBD1 (6 bases). V lost 8 bases to trimming and J lost 5 bases, with 9 bases between them. The CDR3 covers 12 residues. The germline CDR1 and CDR2 sequences are KGHSH and LQKENI.

The gene calls are TRBV28 and TRBJ1-1; tentative D call: TRBD1 (6 bases). The germline V gene encodes CDR1 MDHEN and CDR2 SYDVKM. CDR3 length: 13 residues. Deletions cut 8 bases from V and 6 bases from J, with 16 bases between. CDR3 residues: CASRRQGRAEAFF. DNA for the CDR3: TGTGCCAGCCGCCGGCAGGGGCGGGCTGAAGCTTTCTTT.

This chain uses TRBV28 with TRBJ2-7; tentatively, D is TRBD1 (6 bases). Germline V gives CDR1 MDHEN, CDR2 SYDVKM. The CDR3 is 11 residues long. Deletions cut 7 bases from V and 5 bases from J, with 9 bases between. The CDR3 is CASNRVDEQYF. Here the CDR3 DNA reads TGTGCCAGCAACAGGGTGGACGAGCAGTACTTC.

The count of this clone is one. V gene TRBV6-1 combines with J gene TRBJ2-1, with 10 positions matching TRBD1. Germline CDR1 and CDR2: MNHNS and SASEGT. The J segment lost 8 bases and the V segment lost 6 bases, leaving 7 bases of the junction unmatched. This CDR3 has 14 amino acids. The CDR3 spells CASRPQDRGDEQFF. CDR3 in DNA: TGTGCCAGCAGGCCTCAGGACAGGGGGGATGAGCAGTTCTTC.

The chain couples TRBV10-3 to TRBJ2-1; 14 nucleotides line up with TRBD2. The J segment lost 3 bases and the V segment lost 2 bases, leaving 0 bases of the junction unmatched. CDR1 and CDR2 (germline): ENHRY, SYGVKD. The CDR3 is 16 residues long. CDR3 residues: CAISEGTSGSYNEQFF. For the CDR3, the DNA is TGTGCCATCAGTGAGGGGACTAGCGGGAGCTACAATGAGCAGTTCTTC.

About this clone itself: At one end, the junction sequence differs from germline, possibly due to a read error. This chain connects TRBV5-8 to TRBJ2-7, with 8 bases matching TRBD1. CDR1 is SGHTS and CDR2 is YDEGEE in the germline V gene. The CDR3 length is 15 residues. In DNA form, the CDR3 reads TGTGTCAGCAGCAGGGACAGGTTATCCCTTAACGAGCAGTACTTC. Amino acids: CVSSRDRLSLNEQYF.

The chain joins TRBV5-1 to TRBJ1-2, with unresolved D. V was clipped by 2 bases and J by 0 bases, with 8 bases between them. The germline V gene encodes CDR1 SGHRS and CDR2 YFSETQ. The CDR3 loop spans 14 amino acids. CDR3 coding DNA: TGCGCCAGCAGCTTTGGAGGGTCTAACTATGGCTACACCTTC. Its protein is CASSFGGSNYGYTF.

The chain employs TRBV27 and TRBJ2-1, with 12 bases that match TRBD2. The V gene end was trimmed by 5 bases and the J gene end by 7 bases; junction bases not matched to a gene: 9. Germline CDR1 and CDR2: MNHEY and SMNVEV (reference sequence). The length of the CDR3 is 16 residues. The CDR3 region is CASSLRLAGGGNEQFF. CDR3 nucleotides: TGTGCCAGCAGTCTACGCCTAGCGGGAGGGGGTAATGAGCAGTTCTTC.

The rearrangement joins TRBV5-1 to TRBJ2-5, with TRBD1 as a possible D gene (6 bases). In germline, CDR1 is SGHRS, CDR2 YFSETQ. The CDR3 totals 15 residues. Trimming stripped 4 bases from V and 4 bases from J, with 17 bases between. The CDR3 loop reads CASSPEVGAGETQYF. The CDR3 DNA reads as TGCGCCAGCAGCCCCGAGGTGGGGGCAGGAGAGACCCAGTACTTC.

The genes are TRBV13 and TRBJ2-2; tentative D call: TRBD1 (6 bases). Trimming left V 5 bases short and J 1 base short, with 14 bases between. The CDR3 sequence is 16 residues long. Per the germline V gene, CDR1 is PRHDT and CDR2 is FYEKMQ (reference sequence). CDR3 bases: TGTGCCAGCAGCATAACAGGGTTCGGGAACACCGGGGAGCTGTTTTTT. It specifies CASSITGFGNTGELFF.